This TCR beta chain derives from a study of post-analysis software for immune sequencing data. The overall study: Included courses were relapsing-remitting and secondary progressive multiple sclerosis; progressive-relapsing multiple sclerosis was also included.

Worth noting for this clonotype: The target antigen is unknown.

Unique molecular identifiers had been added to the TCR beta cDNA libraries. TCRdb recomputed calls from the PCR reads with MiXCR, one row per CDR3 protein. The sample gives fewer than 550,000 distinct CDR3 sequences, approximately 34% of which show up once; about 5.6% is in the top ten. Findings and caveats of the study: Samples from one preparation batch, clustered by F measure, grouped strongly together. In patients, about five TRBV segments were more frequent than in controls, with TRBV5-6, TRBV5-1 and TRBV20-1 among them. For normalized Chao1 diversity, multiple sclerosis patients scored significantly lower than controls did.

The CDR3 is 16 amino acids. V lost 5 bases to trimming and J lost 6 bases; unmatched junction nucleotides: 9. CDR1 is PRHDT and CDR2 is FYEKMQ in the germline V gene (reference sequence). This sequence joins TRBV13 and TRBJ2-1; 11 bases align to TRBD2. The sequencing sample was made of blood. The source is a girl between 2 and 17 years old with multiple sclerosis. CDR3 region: CASSEGGLAVGNEQFF. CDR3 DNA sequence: TGTGCCAGCAGCGAGGGGGGACTAGCGGTCGGCAATGAGCAGTTCTTC.